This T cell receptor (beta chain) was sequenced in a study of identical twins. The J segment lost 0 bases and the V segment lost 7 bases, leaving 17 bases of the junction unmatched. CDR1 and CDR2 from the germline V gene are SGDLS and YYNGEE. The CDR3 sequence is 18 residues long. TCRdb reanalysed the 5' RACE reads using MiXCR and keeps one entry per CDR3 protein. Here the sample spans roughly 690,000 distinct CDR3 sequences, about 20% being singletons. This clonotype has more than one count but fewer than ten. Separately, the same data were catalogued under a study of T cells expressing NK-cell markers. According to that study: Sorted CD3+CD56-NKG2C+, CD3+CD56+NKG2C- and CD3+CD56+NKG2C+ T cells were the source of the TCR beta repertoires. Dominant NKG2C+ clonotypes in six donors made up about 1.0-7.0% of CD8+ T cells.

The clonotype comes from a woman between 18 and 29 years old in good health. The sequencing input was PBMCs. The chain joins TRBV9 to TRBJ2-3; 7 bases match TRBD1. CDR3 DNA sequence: TGTGCCAGCGCCCTGCAAGGGGGCCTACCCCTTAGCACAGATACGCAGTATTTT. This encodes CASALQGGLPLSTDTQYF.